The 32 T cell receptor beta chains given below trace back to one sample, sequenced in a study of T cell responses to AZD1222 COVID-19 vaccine. Libraries were prepared by immunoSEQ multiplex PCR; TCRdb keeps only in-frame clonotypes and omits some of them. The sample contains about 130,000 clones, around 89% of which appear only once. The source material was peripheral blood, sampled on day 0 of AZD1222 vaccination. These TCRs come from an adult in good health.

V gene TRBV11-3 combines with J gene TRBJ1-6; 10 bases are shared with TRBD1. Losses at the gene ends were 5 bases for V and 7 bases for J; bases not matched to a gene: 2. There are 14 residues in the CDR3. Germline V gene data show CDR1 as SGHNT and CDR2 as YENEEA. CDR3 region: CASSVDRGNSPLHF. DNA for the CDR3: TGTGCCAGCAGCGTGGACAGGGGGAATTCACCCCTCCACTTT. The whole variable domain, remainder taken from reference TRBV11-3 and TRBJ1-6, is EAGVVQSPRYKIIEKKQPVAFWCNPISGHNTLYWYLQNLGQGPELLIRYENEEAVDDSQLPKDRFSAERLKGVDSTLKIQPAELGDSAVYLCASSVDRGNSPLHFGNGTRLTVT.

The V and J genes are TRBV4-3 and TRBJ2-1; the D call may be TRBD1 or TRBD2 (6 bases each). CDR1 and CDR2 from the germline V gene are LGHNA and YSLEER. This CDR3 region has 16 residues. V dropped 0 bases and J dropped 2 bases, with 11 bases sitting between them. CDR3 sequence reads: CASSQDEGGPYNEQFF. The CDR3 DNA is TGCGCCAGCAGCCAAGATGAGGGGGGCCCCTACAATGAGCAGTTCTTC.

V is TRBV7-6 and J is TRBJ2-5, with 7 bases that match TRBD1. CDR1 and CDR2 from the germline V gene are SGHVS and FNYEAQ. The V gene end was trimmed by 0 bases and the J gene end by 5 bases; junction bases not matched to a gene: 6. There are 15 residues in the CDR3. The CDR3: CASSLAHRGLETQYF. CDR3 coding DNA: TGTGCCAGCAGCTTAGCCCACAGGGGATTGGAGACCCAGTACTTC.

This clone was detected only once. The rearrangement joins TRBV5-6 to TRBJ2-2, with D uncertain. The CDR3 is 14 residues long. CDR1 and CDR2 from the germline V gene are SGHDT and YYEEEE. The V gene lost 0 bases and the J gene lost 8 bases, with 11 bases spanning the gap. CDR3 sequence reads: CASSLGSAWGELFF. CDR3 nucleotide sequence: TGTGCCAGCAGCTTGGGCAGCGCATGGGGGGAGCTGTTTTTT.

This clone came up once. This chain joins TRBV18 and TRBJ1-1; D is ambiguous. Germline-derived CDR1 and CDR2 are KGHSH and LQKENI. The CDR3 loop spans 15 amino acids. Deletions cut 5 bases from V and 2 bases from J, with 15 bases between. The CDR3 region has the DNA TGTGCCAGCTCAGCGGTAACAGCTTCAAACACTGAAGCTTTCTTT. This encodes CASSAVTASNTEAFF.

The chain employs TRBV2 and TRBJ2-2; D unclear. This CDR3 comprises 13 residues. Trimming left V 7 bases short and J 0 bases short, with 6 bases between. Per germline, CDR1 SNHLY and CDR2 FYNNEI. CDR3 nucleotide sequence: TGTGCCAGCACCCAGACGAACACCGGGGAGCTGTTTTTT. As protein: CASTQTNTGELFF.

This clone was observed once. The chain is built from TRBV12-3 or TRBV12-4 and TRBJ1-1; D might be TRBD1 (5 bases). The CDR3 has 13 residues. Trimming cost V 5 bases and J 0 bases, with 7 bases left between them. CDR3 protein: CASSKTVNTEAFF. The CDR3 DNA sequence: TGTGCCAGCAGTAAGACAGTGAACACTGAAGCTTTCTTT.

The chain is built from TRBV19 and TRBJ2-6; D remains ambiguous. In germline, CDR1 is LNHDA, CDR2 SQIVND (reference sequence). V dropped 6 bases and J dropped 0 bases, with 12 bases sitting between them. The CDR3 consists of 16 residues. CDR3 sequence: CASRDTRVSGANVLTF. The CDR3 nucleotides read TGTGCCAGTAGGGATACACGGGTCTCTGGGGCCAACGTCCTGACTTTC.

CDR3 coding DNA: TGTGCCAGCAGTTTATTACGGGAGACCGTCGTGAAACTGTTTTTT. This codes for CASSLLRETVVKLFF. V gene TRBV28 combines with J gene TRBJ1-4; D is ambiguous. This CDR3 region has 15 residues. Trimming removed 1 base at V and 11 bases at J, with 17 bases between. CDR1 is MDHEN and CDR2 is SYDVKM in the germline V gene.

J is TRBJ2-2 and V is TRBV6-5, with D possibly matching TRBD2 (5 bases). The V gene lost 6 bases and the J gene lost 6 bases, with 14 bases spanning the gap. There are 14 residues in the CDR3. Germline values: CDR1 MNHEY, CDR2 SVGAGI. The CDR3 loop is CASSGKAAAGELFF. DNA of the CDR3: TGTGCCAGCAGCGGAAAAGCGGCAGCCGGGGAGCTGTTTTTT.

DNA for the CDR3: TGTGCCAGCAGTCGGACAGTCGCCTACGGCTACACCTTC. Protein product: CASSRTVAYGYTF. V is TRBV6-5 and J is TRBJ1-2, with a possible D match to TRBD1 (6 bases). This CDR3 is built from 13 residues. V lost 5 bases, J lost 8 bases, and 15 bases lay in between. Germline CDR1 MNHEY, CDR2 SVGAGI.

The V and J genes are TRBV29-1 and TRBJ2-3; D is unresolved. V was pared by 5 bases and J by 0 bases, with 15 bases between. The CDR3 is made up of 15 amino acids. Germline values: CDR1 SQVTM, CDR2 ANQGSEA. This CDR3 reads CSVYLGSASTDTQYF. CDR3 sequence (DNA): TGCAGCGTTTACCTAGGGTCGGCCAGCACAGATACGCAGTATTTT.

The chain combines TRBV29-1 with TRBJ2-7; D unclear. CDR3 length: 12 residues. Germline V CDR1 and CDR2: SQVTM, ANQGSEA. The V end was cut by 2 bases, the J end by 6 bases, with 11 bases between. CDR3 in amino acids: CSVELLGTEQYF. The CDR3 region has the DNA TGCAGCGTTGAACTCCTGGGAACCGAGCAGTACTTC.

In this sample, this clone turned up once. This rearrangement joins TRBV6-1 to TRBJ2-3; TRBD1 or TRBD2 may be the D gene (5 bases each). Trimming took off 2 bases at V and 0 bases at J, with 12 bases between the two ends. Germline loops: CDR1 MNHNS, CDR2 SASEGT. There are 16 residues in the CDR3. CDR3 amino acids: CASSERGAVSTDTQYF. The CDR3, as DNA: TGTGCCAGCAGTGAAAGAGGGGCCGTCAGCACAGATACGCAGTATTTT.

The chain employs TRBV11-2 and TRBJ2-7; 9 bases map to TRBD1. From germline, CDR1 is SGHAT and CDR2 FQNNGV. V shed 5 bases, J shed 2 bases, and the junction held 1 base outside the gene matches. This CDR3 comprises 13 residues. Here the CDR3 DNA reads TGTGCCAGCAGCGACAGGGGGGCCTACGAGCAGTACTTC. This encodes CASSDRGAYEQYF.

The V call is TRBV2, the J call TRBJ2-3; D possibly corresponds to TRBD2 (6 bases). Trimming stripped 2 bases from V and 6 bases from J, with 12 bases between. This CDR3 contains 14 residues. CDR1 and CDR2 (germline): SNHLY, FYNNEI. In DNA, the CDR3 is TGTGCCAGCAGTGAACGGGGGAGCGCGGATACGCAGTATTTT. This translates into CASSERGSADTQYF.

The chain recombines TRBV19 with TRBJ1-1, with unresolved D. Germline CDR1 and CDR2: LNHDA and SQIVND (reference sequence). CDR3 size: 13 residues. The V end lost 5 bases, the J end lost 0 bases, and 7 bases lay between the germline ends. In nucleotides, the CDR3 is TGTGCCAGTAGTGGTGCACTGAACACTGAAGCTTTCTTT. It specifies CASSGALNTEAFF.

The chain links TRBV9 to TRBJ1-2; TRBD1 agrees at 9 bases. Trimming took 0 bases from V and 2 from J; bases not matched to a gene: 8. Germline values: CDR1 SGDLS, CDR2 YYNGEE. This CDR3 has 17 amino acids. CDR3 sequence (DNA): TGTGCCAGCAGCGTAGGGGGGACAGGGAAACCGAACTATGGCTACACCTTC. Translating gives CASSVGGTGKPNYGYTF.

The chain joins TRBV9 to TRBJ2-3, with 7 bases that match TRBD2. The ends lost 5 bases at V and 4 bases at J; junction bases unmatched: 1. Germline CDR1 and CDR2: SGDLS and YYNGEE. There are 12 residues in the CDR3. For the CDR3, the DNA is TGTGCCAGCAGAGGACTAGCAGATACGCAGTATTTT. Its protein product is CASRGLADTQYF.

The gene calls are TRBV11-2 and TRBJ1-6; D perhaps matches TRBD1 (6 bases). Deletions cut 8 bases from V and 6 bases from J, with 14 bases between. Germline V lookup: CDR1 SGHAT, CDR2 FQNNGV. The CDR3 sequence is 14 residues long. The CDR3 region is CASGGQSFNSPLHF. CDR3 bases: TGTGCCAGCGGAGGACAGAGCTTTAATTCACCCCTCCACTTT.

The chain is built from TRBV5-1 and TRBJ1-6; no reliable D call. The CDR3 sequence is 16 residues long. Germline values: CDR1 SGHRS, CDR2 YFSETQ. The germline V and J ends were trimmed by 3 bases and 4 bases, with 14 bases remaining between them. Here the CDR3 reads CASSSGSLKYNSPLHF. CDR3 DNA: TGCGCCAGCAGCTCCGGGAGCTTGAAGTATAATTCACCCCTCCACTTT.

This chain joins TRBV21-1 and TRBJ2-3. TRBV21-1 is listed as a pseudogene. The CDR3 runs 16 residues. In nucleotides, the CDR3 is TGTGCCAGCAGCAAAGAGGGCAGGGGGGGCCCAGATACGCAGTATTTT. Residues: CASSKEGRGGPDTQYF.

The J gene is TRBJ1-3, the V gene TRBV7-9; possible D gene TRBD1, 5 bases. CDR3 length: 16 amino acids. V was clipped by 3 bases and J by 2 bases, with 14 bases between them. CDR1 SEHNR and CDR2 FQNEAQ come from the germline V gene (reference sequence). CDR3 amino acids: CASSFASGQAGNTIYF. The DNA for the CDR3 is TGTGCCAGCAGCTTTGCGAGTGGACAAGCTGGAAACACCATATATTTT.

The chain uses TRBV5-5 and TRBJ1-1; no definite D call. This CDR3 comprises 14 residues. The ends were cut back, 4 bases at V and 1 base at J, with 11 bases in the middle. CDR1 is SGHKS, CDR2 YYEKEE, per germline (reference sequence). The CDR3 DNA sequence: TGTGCCAGCAGCCCTCAGGAGGCGAACACTGAAGCTTTCTTT. Translation: CASSPQEANTEAFF.

This clone was observed once. This chain links TRBV19 with TRBJ1-1; possibly TRBD1 for D (6 bases). The CDR3 covers 14 residues. V was shortened by 6 bases and J by 1 base, with 12 bases between the two germline ends. CDR1 and CDR2 from the germline V gene are LNHDA and SQIVND (reference sequence). CDR3 in DNA: TGTGCCAGTAGACAGGGTTCGGCGAACACTGAAGCTTTCTTT. This codes for CASRQGSANTEAFF.

This clone was detected a few times. The chain has TRBV15 and TRBJ1-5; D gene unclear. CDR3 length: 13 residues. Per germline, CDR1 LNHNV and CDR2 YYDKDF (reference sequence). Between the trimmed V and J ends, which lost 5 bases and 0 bases, there was a span of 5 bases. This CDR3 reads CATSESSNQPQHF. CDR3 in DNA: TGTGCCACCAGCGAGAGTAGCAATCAGCCCCAGCATTTT.

The chain uses TRBV3-1 (or the pseudogene TRBV3-2) and TRBJ2-2, with 10 nucleotides matching TRBD2. The CDR3 spans 18 residues. Germline V lookup: CDR1 LGHDT, CDR2 YNNKEL (reference sequence). V lost 1 base, J lost 2 bases, and 7 bases stayed unmatched. CDR3 residues: CASSQGVSGGTNTGELFF. The DNA of the CDR3 is TGTGCCAGCAGCCAAGGGGTTAGCGGGGGGACCAACACCGGGGAGCTGTTTTTT.

V gene TRBV19 combines with J gene TRBJ2-2, with 7 nucleotides matching TRBD2. Germline V gene sequence: CDR1 LNHDA, CDR2 SQIVND (reference sequence). V lost 3 bases, J lost 4 bases, and 2 bases stayed unmatched. This CDR3 spans 14 amino acids. The CDR3 region is CASSIGGSTGELFF. The CDR3 DNA is TGTGCCAGTAGTATCGGGGGGAGCACCGGGGAGCTGTTTTTT.

This clone was seen only once. The chain uses TRBV7-3 and TRBJ2-6; 12 bases are a match to TRBD1. V shed 1 base, J shed 4 bases, and the junction held 2 bases outside the gene matches. Per germline, CDR1 SGHTA and CDR2 FQGTGA. The CDR3 spans 17 residues. CDR3 DNA sequence: TGTGCCAGCAGCTTAAGGGACAGGGGGCCAGGGGCCAACGTCCTGACTTTC. It is translated as CASSLRDRGPGANVLTF.

As for this clone: Within the sample, other DNA sequences also encode this same CDR3. The V and J genes are TRBV28 and TRBJ2-7, with 11 positions matching TRBD2. V was pared by 7 bases and J by 3 bases, with 8 bases of the junction left unmatched. Germline lookup yields CDR1 MDHEN and CDR2 SYDVKM. The CDR3 has 15 amino acids. DNA of the CDR3: TGTGCCAGCACTTCCCCGGGACTAGCGGTCTACGAGCAGTACTTC. Residues: CASTSPGLAVYEQYF.

About this clone: Other DNA sequences from this sample encode an identical CDR3 as well. This chain connects TRBV18 to TRBJ1-5; a possible D gene is TRBD1 (5 bases). Between the trimmed V and J ends, which lost 3 bases and 5 bases, there was a span of 8 bases. This CDR3 has 13 amino acids. Germline CDR1 KGHSH, CDR2 LQKENI. The CDR3 region is CASSPDRDQPQHF. The CDR3 DNA is TGTGCCAGCTCACCTGACAGAGATCAGCCCCAGCATTTT.

The rearrangement uses TRBV7-9 and TRBJ2-7, with 8 nucleotides matching TRBD2. This CDR3 region has 14 residues. Unmatched junction bases numbered 6, after V lost 7 bases and J lost 1 base. Per germline, CDR1 SEHNR and CDR2 FQNEAQ (reference sequence). The DNA for the CDR3 is TGTGCCAGCACTCGGGGGGGGCCGTCCTACGAGCAGTACTTC. It specifies CASTRGGPSYEQYF.